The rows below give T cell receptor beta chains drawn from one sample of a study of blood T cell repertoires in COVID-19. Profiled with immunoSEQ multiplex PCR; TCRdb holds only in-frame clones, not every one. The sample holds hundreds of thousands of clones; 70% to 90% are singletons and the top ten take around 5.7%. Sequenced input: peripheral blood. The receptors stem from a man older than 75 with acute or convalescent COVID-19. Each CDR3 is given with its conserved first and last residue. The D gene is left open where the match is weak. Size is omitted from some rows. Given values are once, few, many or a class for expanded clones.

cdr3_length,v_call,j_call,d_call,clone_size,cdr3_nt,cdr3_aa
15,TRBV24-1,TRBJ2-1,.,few,TGTGCCACCAGTGATTCGGGACACTCCTACAATGAGCAGTTCTTC,CATSDSGHSYNEQFF
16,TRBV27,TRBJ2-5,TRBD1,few,TGTGCCAGCAGCTCCTTTCGGACAGGTGCCTTGGAGACCCAGTACTTC,CASSSFRTGALETQYF
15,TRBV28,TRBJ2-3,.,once,TGTGCCAGCAGTCGGGACACCCTTTACACAGATACGCAGTATTTT,CASSRDTLYTDTQYF
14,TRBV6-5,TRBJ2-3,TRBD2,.,TGTGCCAGCAGCACTAGCGGCTACACAGATACGCAGTATTTT,CASSTSGYTDTQYF
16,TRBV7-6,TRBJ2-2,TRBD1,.,TGTGCCAGCAGCTTAGGACGGACAGGGGGCACCGGGGAGCTGTTTTTT,CASSLGRTGGTGELFF
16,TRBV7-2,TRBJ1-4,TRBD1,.,TGTGCCAGCAGCCTCCTCCTAGGACAGGGAGGAGAAAAACTGTTTTTT,CASSLLLGQGGEKLFF
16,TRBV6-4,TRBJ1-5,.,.,TGTGCCAGCAGTGACTCCTCAGGGCGCGTATGTCAGCCCCAGCATTTT,CASSDSSGRVCQPQHF
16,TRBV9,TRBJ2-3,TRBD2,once,TGTGCCAGCAGCGGGGTAGCGGGAGTTAGCACAGATACGCAGTATTTT,CASSGVAGVSTDTQYF
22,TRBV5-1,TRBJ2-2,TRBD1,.,TGCGCCAGCAGCTACAATTCCCGGGACAGGGTTTTATCTAAATTGAACACCGGGGAGCTGTTTTTT,CASSYNSRDRVLSKLNTGELFF
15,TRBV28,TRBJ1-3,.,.,TGTGCCAGCAGTTTGGTGGGGCCCTCTGGAAACACCATATATTTT,CASSLVGPSGNTIYF
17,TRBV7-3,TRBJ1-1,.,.,TGTGCCAGCAGCTTAACTGGCGGGTTCGGCATGAACACTGAAGCTTTCTTT,CASSLTGGFGMNTEAFF
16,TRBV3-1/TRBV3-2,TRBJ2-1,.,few,TGTGCCAGCAGCTTTACTCGTCTTAGCTCCTACAATGAGCAGTTCTTC,CASSFTRLSSYNEQFF
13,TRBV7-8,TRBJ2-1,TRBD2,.,TGTGCCAGCAGCCGGGAGGAGCGGTATGAGCAGTTCTTC,CASSREERYEQFF
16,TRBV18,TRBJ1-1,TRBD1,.,TGTGCCAGCTCACCACCGGACAGGGGATCAGACACTGAAGCTTTCTTT,CASSPPDRGSDTEAFF
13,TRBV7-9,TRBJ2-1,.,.,TGTGCCAGCAGCTTAGAAGCCGCCAATGAGCAGTTCTTC,CASSLEAANEQFF
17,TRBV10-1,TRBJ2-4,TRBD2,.,TGCGCCAGCAGTGAGAGAGTAGCGGGAGCTGGAAAAAACATTCAGTACTTC,CASSERVAGAGKNIQYF
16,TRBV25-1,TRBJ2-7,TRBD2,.,TGTGCCAGCAGAGGAGGGGCTAGCGGGGCAACCTACGAGCAGTACTTC,CASRGGASGATYEQYF
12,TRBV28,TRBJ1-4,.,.,TGTGCCAGCAGTCTACCCCGGGAAAAACTGTTTTTT,CASSLPREKLFF
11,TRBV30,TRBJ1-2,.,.,TGTGCCTGGAGCCGGGACATTGGCTACACCTTC,CAWSRDIGYTF
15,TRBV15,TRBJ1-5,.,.,TGTGCCACCAGCAGAGACGGACAGAGCAATCAGCCCCAGCATTTT,CATSRDGQSNQPQHF
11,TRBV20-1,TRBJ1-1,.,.,TGCAGTGCTACTAAGAACACTGAAGCTTTCTTT,CSATKNTEAFF
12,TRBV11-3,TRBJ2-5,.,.,TGTGCCAGCGCGGGGCATGCGGAGACCCAGTACTTC,CASAGHAETQYF
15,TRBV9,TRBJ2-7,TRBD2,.,TGTGCCAGCAGCGCTGACTCGACTAGCGGATACGAGCAGTACTTC,CASSADSTSGYEQYF
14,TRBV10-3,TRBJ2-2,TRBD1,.,TGTGCCATCAGAGGACAGGGGCGGACCGGGGAGCTGTTTTTT,CAIRGQGRTGELFF
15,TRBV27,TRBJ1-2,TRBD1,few,TGTGCCAGCAGTTTATCCGGGACAGGGGGCAGTGGCTACACCTTC,CASSLSGTGGSGYTF
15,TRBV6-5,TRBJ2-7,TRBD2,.,TGTGCCAGCAGTAACCCGGGACTAGCCACCTACGAGCAGTACTTC,CASSNPGLATYEQYF
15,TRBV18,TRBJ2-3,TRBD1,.,TGTGCCAGCTCGAAGGGACAGCCAAACACAGATACGCAGTATTTT,CASSKGQPNTDTQYF
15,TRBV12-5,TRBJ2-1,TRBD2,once,TGTGCTAGTGCCATAGCGGGAGTTTACTACAATGAGCAGTTCTTC,CASAIAGVYYNEQFF
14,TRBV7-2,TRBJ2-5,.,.,TGTGCCAGCAGCTCAACCGAGGGCCTCGGGACCCAGTACTTC,CASSSTEGLGTQYF
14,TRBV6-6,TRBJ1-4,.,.,TGTGCCAGCAGTTACGGTCAGGGTGGGGAAAAACTGTTTTTT,CASSYGQGGEKLFF
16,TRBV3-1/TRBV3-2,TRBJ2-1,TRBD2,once,TGTGCCAGCAGCCTTACTCGACTAGCGGAGGGGAATGAGCAGTTCTTC,CASSLTRLAEGNEQFF
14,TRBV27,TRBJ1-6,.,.,TGTGCCAGCAGTTTAGTCCCAGCGGCATCACCCCTCCACTTT,CASSLVPAASPLHF
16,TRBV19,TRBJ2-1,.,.,TGTGCCAGTAGTATCAGGGACTTTTCACCCTACAATGAGCAGTTCTTC,CASSIRDFSPYNEQFF
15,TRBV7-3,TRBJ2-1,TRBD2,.,TGTGCCAGCAGCAAGCTAGCGGGAGGAAACAATGAGCAGTTCTTC,CASSKLAGGNNEQFF
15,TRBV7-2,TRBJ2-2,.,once,TGTGCCAGCAGCTTGTTACAGGGTTACACCGGGGAGCTGTTTTTT,CASSLLQGYTGELFF
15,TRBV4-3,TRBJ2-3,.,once,TGCGCCAGCAGCCAAGGCCAGGTTGGCACAGATACGCAGTATTTT,CASSQGQVGTDTQYF
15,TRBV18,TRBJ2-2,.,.,TGTGCCAGCTCACCACCGCCCGGGGGAGCCGGGGAGCTGTTTTTT,CASSPPPGGAGELFF
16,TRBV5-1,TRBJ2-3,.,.,TGCGCCAGCAATTTCAAAAGAGGGGGTACGACAGATACGCAGTATTTT,CASNFKRGGTTDTQYF
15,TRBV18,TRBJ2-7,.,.,TGTGCCAGCTCACCCCTCGAGGGAGGGGGCTACGAGCAGTACTTC,CASSPLEGGGYEQYF
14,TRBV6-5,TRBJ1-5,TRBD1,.,TGTGCCAGCAGTCGGACAGGACCGAATCAGCCCCAGCATTTT,CASSRTGPNQPQHF
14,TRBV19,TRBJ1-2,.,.,TGTGCCAGTAGTGCGCCCAGGGTGGACTATGGCTACACCTTC,CASSAPRVDYGYTF
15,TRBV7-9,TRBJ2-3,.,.,TGTGCCAGCAGCTTATCGCAGGGGACAACAGATACGCAGTATTTT,CASSLSQGTTDTQYF